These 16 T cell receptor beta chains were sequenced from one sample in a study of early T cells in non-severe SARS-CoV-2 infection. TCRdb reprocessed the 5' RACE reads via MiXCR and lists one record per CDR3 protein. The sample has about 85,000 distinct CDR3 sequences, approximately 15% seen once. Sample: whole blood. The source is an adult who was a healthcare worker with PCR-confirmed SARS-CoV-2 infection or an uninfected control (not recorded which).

The CDR3 nucleotides read TGTGCCAGGACCAGACCAGGGAGGCCCTACGAGCAGTACTTC. Its protein product is CARTRPGRPYEQYF. The chain links TRBV2 to TRBJ2-7; TRBD2 is a possible D gene (6 bases). The V end was cut by 9 bases, the J end by 2 bases, with 17 bases between. There are 14 residues in the CDR3. CDR1 and CDR2 from the germline V gene are SNHLY and FYNNEI.

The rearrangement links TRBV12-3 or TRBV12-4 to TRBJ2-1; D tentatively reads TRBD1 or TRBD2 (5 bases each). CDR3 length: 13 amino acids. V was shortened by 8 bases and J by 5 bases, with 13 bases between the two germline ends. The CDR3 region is CASPGTVDNEQFF. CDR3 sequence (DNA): TGTGCCAGCCCCGGGACGGTAGACAATGAGCAGTTCTTC.

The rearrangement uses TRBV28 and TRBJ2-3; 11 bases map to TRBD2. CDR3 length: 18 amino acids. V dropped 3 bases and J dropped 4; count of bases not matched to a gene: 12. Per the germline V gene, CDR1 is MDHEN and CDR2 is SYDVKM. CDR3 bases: TGTGCCAGCAGTTTGGAAATTACACTAGCGGGAGACGCAGATACGCAGTATTTT. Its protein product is CASSLEITLAGDADTQYF.

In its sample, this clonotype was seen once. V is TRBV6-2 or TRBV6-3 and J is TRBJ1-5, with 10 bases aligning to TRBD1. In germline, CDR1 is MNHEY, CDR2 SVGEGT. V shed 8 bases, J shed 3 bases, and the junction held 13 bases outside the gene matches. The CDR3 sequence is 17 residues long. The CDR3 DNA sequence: TGTGCCAGCCGATTTATGGGACAGGGGATCAACAATCAGCCCCAGCATTTT. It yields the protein CASRFMGQGINNQPQHF.

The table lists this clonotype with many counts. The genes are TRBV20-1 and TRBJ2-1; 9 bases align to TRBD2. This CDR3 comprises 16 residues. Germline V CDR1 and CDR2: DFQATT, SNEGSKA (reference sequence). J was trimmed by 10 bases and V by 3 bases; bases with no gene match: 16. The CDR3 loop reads CSARPRLAAETGEQFF. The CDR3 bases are TGCAGTGCTAGGCCTCGACTAGCGGCAGAGACAGGCGAGCAGTTCTTC.

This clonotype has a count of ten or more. CDR3 nucleotide sequence: TGTGCCAGCAGTACCGGGAGCGCGCAGTTCTTC. Translation: CASSTGSAQFF. The rearrangement uses TRBV2 and TRBJ2-1, with TRBD2 as a possible D gene (6 bases). Germline V CDR1 and CDR2: SNHLY, FYNNEI. Trimming took 5 bases from V and 12 from J, leaving 11 bases between them. This CDR3 region has 11 residues.

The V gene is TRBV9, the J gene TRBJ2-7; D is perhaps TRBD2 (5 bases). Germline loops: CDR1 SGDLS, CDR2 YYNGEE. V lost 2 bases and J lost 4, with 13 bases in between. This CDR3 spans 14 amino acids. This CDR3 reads CASSVDGEPYEQYF. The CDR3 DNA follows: TGTGCCAGCAGCGTGGACGGGGAACCTTACGAGCAGTACTTC. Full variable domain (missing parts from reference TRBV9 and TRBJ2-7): DSGVTQTPKHLITATGQRVTLRCSPRSGDLSVYWYQQSLDQGLQFLIQYYNGEERAKGNILERFSAQQFPDLHSELNLSSLELGDSALYFCASSVDGEPYEQYFGPGTRLTVT.

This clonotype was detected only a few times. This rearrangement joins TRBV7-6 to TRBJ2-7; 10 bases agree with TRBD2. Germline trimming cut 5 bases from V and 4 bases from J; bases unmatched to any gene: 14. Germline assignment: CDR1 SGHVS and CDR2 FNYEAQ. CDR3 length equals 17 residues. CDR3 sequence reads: CASSASPSSGSRYEQYF. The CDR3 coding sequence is TGTGCCAGCAGCGCCTCGCCCTCTAGCGGGAGTCGTTACGAGCAGTACTTC.

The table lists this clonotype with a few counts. The CDR3 sequence: CASSQGLAGATDTQYF. The CDR3 DNA is TGCGCCAGCAGCCAAGGACTAGCGGGAGCGACAGATACGCAGTATTTT. The chain is built from TRBV5-1 and TRBJ2-3, with 13 bases aligning to TRBD2. Germline loops: CDR1 SGHRS, CDR2 YFSETQ. The CDR3 runs 16 residues. Germline trimming cut 4 bases from V and 3 bases from J; bases unmatched to any gene: 5.

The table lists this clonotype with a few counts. CDR3 nucleotide sequence: TGTGCCAGCAGCTTAGGTTCAGCAACAGGGAGGAGTTATTCACCCCTCCACTTT. This gives the protein CASSLGSATGRSYSPLHF. The chain recombines TRBV7-8 with TRBJ1-6; maybe TRBD1 (6 bases). The CDR3 extends over 18 amino acids. Trimming removed 1 base from V and 8 bases from J, with 21 bases in between. Germline loops: CDR1 SGHVS, CDR2 FQNEAQ.

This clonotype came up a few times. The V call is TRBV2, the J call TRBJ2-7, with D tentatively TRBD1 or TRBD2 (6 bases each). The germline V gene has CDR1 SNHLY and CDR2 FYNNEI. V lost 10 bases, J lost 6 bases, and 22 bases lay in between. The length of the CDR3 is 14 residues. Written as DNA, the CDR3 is TGTGCCACCATAGCGAGGGGGAGCGGGTCCGAGCAGTACTTC. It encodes CATIARGSGSEQYF.

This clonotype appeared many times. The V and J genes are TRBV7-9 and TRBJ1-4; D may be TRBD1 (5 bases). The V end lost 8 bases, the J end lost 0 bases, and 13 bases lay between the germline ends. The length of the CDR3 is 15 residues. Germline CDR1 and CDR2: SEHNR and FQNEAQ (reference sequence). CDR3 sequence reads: CASLASTATNEKLFF. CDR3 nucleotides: TGTGCCAGCCTCGCCTCGACAGCAACTAATGAAAAACTGTTTTTT.

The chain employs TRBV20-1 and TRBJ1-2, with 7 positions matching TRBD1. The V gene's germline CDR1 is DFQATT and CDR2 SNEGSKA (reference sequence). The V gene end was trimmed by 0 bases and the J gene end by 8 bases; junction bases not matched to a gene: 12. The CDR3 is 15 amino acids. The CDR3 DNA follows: TGCAGTGCTAGAGAAACGCTCGAAAGGGGGCTAGGCTACACCTTC. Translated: CSARETLERGLGYTF.

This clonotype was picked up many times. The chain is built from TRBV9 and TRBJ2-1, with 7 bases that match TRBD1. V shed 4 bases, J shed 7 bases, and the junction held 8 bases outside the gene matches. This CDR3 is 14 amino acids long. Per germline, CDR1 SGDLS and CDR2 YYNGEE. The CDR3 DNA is TGTGCCAGCAGCCGAGTAGACAGGGTGAATGAGCAGTTCTTC. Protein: CASSRVDRVNEQFF.

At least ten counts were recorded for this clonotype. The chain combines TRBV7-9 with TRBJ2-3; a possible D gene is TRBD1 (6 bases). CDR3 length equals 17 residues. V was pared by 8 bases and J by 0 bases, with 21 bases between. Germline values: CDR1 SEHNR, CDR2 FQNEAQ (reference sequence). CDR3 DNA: TGTGCCAGCCTCGGGGAAACAGGGCTTACTAGCACAGATACGCAGTATTTT. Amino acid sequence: CASLGETGLTSTDTQYF.

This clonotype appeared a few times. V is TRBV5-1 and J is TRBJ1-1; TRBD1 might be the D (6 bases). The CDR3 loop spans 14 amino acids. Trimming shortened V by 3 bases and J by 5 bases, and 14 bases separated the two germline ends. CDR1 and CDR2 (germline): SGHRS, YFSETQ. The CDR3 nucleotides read TGCGCCAGCAGCTCCGGGGGCTGGAGAACTGAAGCTTTCTTT. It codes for CASSSGGWRTEAFF.